These 14 T cell receptor beta chains came from one sample sequenced in a study of Graves' ophthalmopathy and Graves' hyperthyroidism. Amplifying from RNA transcripts, the study obtained TCR beta CDR3 regions. In the first round, RT-PCR was carried out with HTBI primers, and a multiplex PCR formed the second round. TCRdb used MiXCR to reprocess the multiplex PCR reads, holding one entry per CDR3 protein. This table has about 1.1 million distinct CDR3 sequences, 36% appearing once. The sample comprised peripheral blood or thyroid tissue (not recorded which). All receptors come from an adult man with Graves' hyperthyroidism.

This clonotype was counted at least ten times. V usage is TRBV12-3 or TRBV12-4 and J usage is TRBJ2-7, with a tentative D call TRBD1 (6 bases). With 5 bases removed from V and 2 bases from J, the gap between germline ends came to 10 bases. This CDR3 region has 13 residues. In DNA form, the CDR3 reads TGTGCCAGCAGTCGGACAGTAGCCTACGAGCAGTACTTC. Its protein product is CASSRTVAYEQYF.

This clonotype has a handful of counts. J is TRBJ1-2 and V is TRBV10-2, with D unclear. Germline loops: CDR1 WSHSY, CDR2 SAAADI. The CDR3 covers 12 residues. The V gene lost 2 bases and the J gene lost 8 bases, with 9 bases spanning the gap. Here the CDR3 reads CASSEPQRGYTF. The CDR3 DNA reads as TGCGCCAGCAGTGAGCCGCAGAGGGGCTACACCTTC.

The chain has TRBV11-2 and TRBJ2-6; D may be TRBD1 (6 bases). The CDR3 covers 18 residues. V was cut by 0 bases and J by 1 base, with 13 bases left in between. CDR1 and CDR2 from the germline V gene are SGHAT and FQNNGV. This CDR3 is CASSLDPRDKSGANVLTF. The CDR3, as DNA: TGTGCCAGCAGCTTAGACCCAAGGGACAAATCTGGGGCCAACGTCCTGACTTTC.

This clonotype has a count of ten or more. The CDR3 reads CASSLIGQGAGNSPLHF. CDR3 in DNA: TGTGCCAGCAGCTTGATAGGACAGGGGGCGGGTAATTCACCCCTCCACTTT. This chain joins TRBV7-2 and TRBJ1-6; 11 nucleotides align to TRBD1. Germline CDR1 SGHTA, CDR2 FQGNSA. With V trimmed by 3 bases and J by 6 bases, 7 bases remained unmatched. This CDR3 region has 17 residues.

This clonotype was counted ten times or more. The chain combines TRBV12-3 or TRBV12-4 with TRBJ2-5; 12 bases are a match to TRBD2. V was clipped by 6 bases and J by 4 bases; unmatched bases: 3. This CDR3 spans 14 amino acids. CDR3 sequence (DNA): TGTGCCAGCAGCGAGACTAGCGGGAGAGAGACCCAGTACTTC. It specifies CASSETSGRETQYF.

This clonotype has at least ten counts. The chain joins TRBV11-2 to TRBJ1-5; 8 bases line up with TRBD1. Germline V gene data show CDR1 as SGHAT and CDR2 as FQNNGV. Trimming removed 5 bases from V and 2 bases from J; junction bases left unmatched: 8. CDR3 length: 16 residues. CDR3 coding DNA: TGTGCCAGCAGCCAGGGGGCAGGGAGGGGCAATCAGCCCCAGCATTTT. It yields the protein CASSQGAGRGNQPQHF.

This clonotype showed up just a few times. The chain links TRBV30 to TRBJ2-7; TRBD1 matches 9 bases. V trimming: 4 bases; J trimming: 3 bases; junction bases outside the gene matches: 10. The CDR3 runs 15 residues. The germline V gene has CDR1 GTSNPN and CDR2 SVGIG (reference sequence). The CDR3 protein is CAWMAAGQGGYEQYF. The CDR3 nucleotides are TGTGCCTGGATGGCTGCGGGACAGGGAGGCTACGAGCAGTACTTC.

This clonotype was counted many times. The rearrangement uses TRBV7-9 and TRBJ1-1; D perhaps matches TRBD1 (5 bases). V was clipped by 2 bases and J by 7 bases, with 14 bases between them. The CDR3 sequence is 14 residues long. CDR1 SEHNR and CDR2 FQNEAQ come from the germline V gene (reference sequence). The CDR3 DNA reads TGTGCCAGCAGCTTATTCAGTGGACAAAGTGAAGCTTTCTTT. Translation: CASSLFSGQSEAFF.

J is TRBJ2-5 and V is TRBV6-6; 12 bases align to TRBD2. In germline, CDR1 is MNHNY, CDR2 SVGAGI (reference sequence). The CDR3 extends over 13 amino acids. J was trimmed by 5 bases and V by 11 bases; bases with no gene match: 6. CDR3 region: CALRTSGTETQYF. CDR3 nucleotide sequence: TGTGCCTTACGGACTAGCGGGACGGAGACCCAGTACTTC.

This clonotype was seen many times. The V gene is TRBV20-1, the J gene TRBJ2-5; tentatively, D is TRBD1 or TRBD2 (5 bases each). The CDR3 extends over 13 amino acids. CDR1 is DFQATT and CDR2 is SNEGSKA in the germline V gene (reference sequence). The V end lost 4 bases, the J end lost 5 bases, and 14 bases lay between the germline ends. CDR3 in DNA: TGCAGTGCTACCGATGGGGGTGAGGAGACCCAGTACTTC. It translates to CSATDGGEETQYF.

This clonotype was seen at least ten times. V usage is TRBV15 and J usage is TRBJ2-7, with D possibly matching TRBD2 (6 bases). CDR1 is LNHNV, CDR2 YYDKDF, per germline (reference sequence). This CDR3 is built from 16 residues. V was clipped by 0 bases and J by 0 bases, with 12 bases between them. This chain's CDR3 is CATSRDEAGSSYEQYF. In nucleotides, the CDR3 is TGTGCCACCAGCAGAGATGAGGCGGGGAGCTCCTACGAGCAGTACTTC.

This clonotype was seen ten or more times. This sequence joins TRBV5-1 and TRBJ1-6, with D possibly TRBD1 on 5 matching bases. The germline V gene has CDR1 SGHRS and CDR2 YFSETQ. The CDR3 spans 14 residues. With 0 bases removed from V and 7 bases from J, the gap between germline ends came to 8 bases. CDR3 region: CASSLGQSNSPLHF. Here the CDR3 DNA reads TGCGCCAGCAGCTTGGGACAGAGCAATTCACCCCTCCACTTT.

Comment on this clonotype: One end of the junction varies from germline; a read error may be responsible. The chain recombines TRBV11-2 with TRBJ1-3; D is ambiguous. The CDR3 covers 19 residues. Germline values: CDR1 SGHAT, CDR2 FQNNGV. The DNA for the CDR3 is TGTGCCAGCAGCAGCCCCTCGTCAGGAAGCTTATCCTCTGGAAACACCCTATATTTT. It encodes CASSSPSSGSLSSGNTLYF.

The rearrangement joins TRBV12-3 or TRBV12-4 to TRBJ2-3; weak D call: TRBD1 (6 bases). The CDR3 totals 14 residues. V gave up 3 bases and J gave up 2 bases, with 9 bases separating them. DNA of the CDR3: TGTGCCAGCAGTTTTGGACAGTTCACAGATACGCAGTATTTT. Its protein is CASSFGQFTDTQYF.